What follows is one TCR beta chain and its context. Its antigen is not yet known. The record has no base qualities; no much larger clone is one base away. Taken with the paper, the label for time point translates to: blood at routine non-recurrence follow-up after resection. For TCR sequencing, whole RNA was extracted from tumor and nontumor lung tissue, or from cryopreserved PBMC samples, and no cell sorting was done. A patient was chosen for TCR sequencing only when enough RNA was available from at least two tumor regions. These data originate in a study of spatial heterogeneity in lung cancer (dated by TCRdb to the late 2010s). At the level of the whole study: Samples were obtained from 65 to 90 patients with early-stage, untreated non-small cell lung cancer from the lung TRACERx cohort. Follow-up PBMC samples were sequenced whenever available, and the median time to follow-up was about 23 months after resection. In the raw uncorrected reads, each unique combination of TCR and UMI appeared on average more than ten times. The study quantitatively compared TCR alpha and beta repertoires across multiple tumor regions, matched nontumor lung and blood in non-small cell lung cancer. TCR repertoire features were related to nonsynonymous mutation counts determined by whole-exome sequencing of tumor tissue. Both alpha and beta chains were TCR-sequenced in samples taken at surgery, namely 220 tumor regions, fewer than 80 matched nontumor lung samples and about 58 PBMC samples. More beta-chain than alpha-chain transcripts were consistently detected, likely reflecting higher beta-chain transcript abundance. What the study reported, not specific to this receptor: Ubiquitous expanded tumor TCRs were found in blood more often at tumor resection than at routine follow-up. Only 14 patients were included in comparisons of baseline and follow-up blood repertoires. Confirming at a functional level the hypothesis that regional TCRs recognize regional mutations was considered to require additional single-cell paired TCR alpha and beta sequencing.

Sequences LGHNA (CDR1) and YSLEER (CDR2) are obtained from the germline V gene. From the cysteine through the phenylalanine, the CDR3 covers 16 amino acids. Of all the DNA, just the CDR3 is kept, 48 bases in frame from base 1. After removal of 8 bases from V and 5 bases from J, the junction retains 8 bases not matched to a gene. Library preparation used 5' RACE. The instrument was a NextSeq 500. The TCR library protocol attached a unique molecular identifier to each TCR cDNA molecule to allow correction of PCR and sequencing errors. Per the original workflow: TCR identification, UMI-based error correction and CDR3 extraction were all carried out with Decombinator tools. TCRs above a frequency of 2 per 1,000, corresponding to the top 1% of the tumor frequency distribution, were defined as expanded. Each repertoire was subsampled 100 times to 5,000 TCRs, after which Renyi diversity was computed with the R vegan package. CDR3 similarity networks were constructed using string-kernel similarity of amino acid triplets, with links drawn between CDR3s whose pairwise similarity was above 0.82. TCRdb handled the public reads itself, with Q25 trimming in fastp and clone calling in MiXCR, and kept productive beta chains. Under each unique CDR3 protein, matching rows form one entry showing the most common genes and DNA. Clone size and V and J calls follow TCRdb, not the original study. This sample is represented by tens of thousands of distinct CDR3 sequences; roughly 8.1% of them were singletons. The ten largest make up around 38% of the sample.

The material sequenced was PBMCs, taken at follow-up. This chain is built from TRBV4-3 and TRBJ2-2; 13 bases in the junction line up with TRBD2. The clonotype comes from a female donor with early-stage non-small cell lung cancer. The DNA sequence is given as TGCGCCAGCGGAGGACTAGCGGGGGACCGAACCGGGGAGCTGTTTTTT. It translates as CASGGLAGDRTGELFF.